This T cell receptor (beta chain) was sequenced in a study of circulating and synovial CD4+ cells in juvenile arthritis. This clone was seen only once. The table came from immunoSEQ multiplex PCR; TCRdb's copy has only in-frame clones and leaves some out. In the table there are some 33,000 clones, roughly 94% of which are singletons. Germline V gene lookup returns CDR1 SQVTM and CDR2 ANQGSEA. This CDR3 has 17 amino acids. Trimming cost V 7 bases and J 2 bases; bases outside gene matches: 14. Sample: CD4+ T cells from blood. This TCR came from a human donor with juvenile idiopathic arthritis. V usage is TRBV29-1 and J usage is TRBJ1-5, with 10 bases matching TRBD1. The CDR3 loop reads CSALGGTGEFGNQPQHF. The CDR3 DNA follows: TGCAGCGCTTTAGGCGGGACAGGGGAGTTCGGCAATCAGCCCCAGCATTTT.